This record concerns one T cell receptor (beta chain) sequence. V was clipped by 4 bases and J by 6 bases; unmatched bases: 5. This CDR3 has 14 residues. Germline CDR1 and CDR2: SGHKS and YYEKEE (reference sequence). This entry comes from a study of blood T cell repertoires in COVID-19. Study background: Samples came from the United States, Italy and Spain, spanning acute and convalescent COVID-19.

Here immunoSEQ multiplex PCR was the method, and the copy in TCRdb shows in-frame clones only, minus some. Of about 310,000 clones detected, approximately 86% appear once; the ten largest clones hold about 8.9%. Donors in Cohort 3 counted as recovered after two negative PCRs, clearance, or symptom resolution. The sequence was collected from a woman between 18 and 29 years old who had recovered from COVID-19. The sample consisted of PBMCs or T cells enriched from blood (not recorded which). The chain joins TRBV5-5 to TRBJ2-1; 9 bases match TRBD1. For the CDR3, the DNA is TGTGCCAGCAGCGGGAGGACAGGGGTCAATGAGCAGTTCTTC. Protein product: CASSGRTGVNEQFF.